The rows below give T cell receptor beta chains drawn from one sample of a study of prognosis after radiotherapy for stage I lung cancer. MiXCR was run by TCRdb on the multiplex PCR reads, yielding one entry per CDR3 protein. The repertoire holds fewer than 25,000 distinct CDR3 sequences, roughly 30% seen once, with around a fifth in the top ten. The sample was PBMCs, taken before or after stereotactic body radiation therapy (not recorded which). The receptors originated from a donor over 45 with non-small cell lung cancer. CDR3s include the opening cysteine and the closing phenylalanine or tryptophan. Each record gives: clone size, J gene, D gene, V gene, CDR3 protein, CDR3 DNA. The D gene is left open where the match is weak. Expanded clones are given a class, and other clones once, few, many or no size at all.

abundance: once
j_gene: TRBJ2-3
d_gene: .
v_gene: TRBV28
CDR3aa: CANSIGAGSTQYF
CDR3nt: TGTGCCAATAGTATTGGGGCAGGGAGCACGCAGTATTTT

abundance: many
j_gene: TRBJ1-1
d_gene: .
v_gene: TRBV20-1
CDR3aa: CSGGRAFF
CDR3nt: TGCAGTGGGGGGCGAGCTTTCTTT

abundance: many
j_gene: TRBJ1-2
d_gene: TRBD1
v_gene: TRBV11-2
CDR3aa: CASSLTGAEGYTF
CDR3nt: TGTGCCAGCAGCTTAACAGGGGCTGAGGGCTACACCTTC

abundance: .
j_gene: TRBJ1-1
d_gene: .
v_gene: TRBV6-2/TRBV6-3
CDR3aa: CAGSYQGTMDTEAFF
CDR3nt: TGTGCCGGCAGTTACCAGGGTACGATGGACACTGAAGCTTTCTTT

abundance: many
j_gene: TRBJ2-1
d_gene: .
v_gene: TRBV10-3
CDR3aa: CAISETYGDYNEQFF
CDR3nt: TGTGCCATCAGTGAGACCTATGGGGATTACAATGAGCAGTTCTTC

abundance: many
j_gene: TRBJ2-4
d_gene: TRBD1
v_gene: TRBV7-9
CDR3aa: CASSLGSGGEQNIQYF
CDR3nt: TGTGCCAGCAGCTTAGGGTCAGGGGGCGAACAAAACATTCAGTACTTC

abundance: few
j_gene: TRBJ1-1
d_gene: .
v_gene: TRBV5-4
CDR3aa: CASSLGQTTEAFF
CDR3nt: TGTGCCAGCAGTTTGGGACAAACCACTGAAGCTTTCTTT

abundance: .
j_gene: TRBJ2-7
d_gene: .
v_gene: TRBV6-1
CDR3aa: CASSEDEAIEHYF
CDR3nt: TGTGCCAGCAGTGAAGACGAGGCGATCGAGCATTATTTC

abundance: medium-sized
j_gene: TRBJ1-5
d_gene: .
v_gene: TRBV19
CDR3aa: CAKDPKRSNQPQHF
CDR3nt: TGTGCCAAAGATCCGAAAAGAAGCAATCAGCCCCAGCATTTT

abundance: many
j_gene: TRBJ1-5
d_gene: .
v_gene: TRBV5-1
CDR3aa: CAIRPDQPQHF
CDR3nt: TGCGCCATCAGGCCCGATCAGCCCCAGCATTTT

abundance: medium-sized
j_gene: TRBJ2-7
d_gene: .
v_gene: TRBV30
CDR3aa: CAWSVEQGFEQYF
CDR3nt: TGTGCCTGGAGTGTAGAACAGGGTTTCGAGCAGTACTTC

abundance: .
j_gene: TRBJ2-7
d_gene: TRBD1
v_gene: TRBV30
CDR3aa: CAWGRQGVWYEQYF
CDR3nt: TGTGCCTGGGGCCGACAGGGAGTTTGGTACGAGCAGTACTTC

abundance: many
j_gene: TRBJ2-7
d_gene: .
v_gene: TRBV7-9
CDR3aa: CASSLQQGRDEQYF
CDR3nt: TGTGCCAGCAGCCTACAACAGGGAAGGGACGAGCAGTACTTC

abundance: .
j_gene: TRBJ1-4
d_gene: .
v_gene: TRBV2
CDR3aa: CASSEDRQREKLFF
CDR3nt: TGTGCCAGCAGCGAAGACAGGCAGCGAGAAAAACTGTTTTTT

abundance: .
j_gene: TRBJ2-7
d_gene: .
v_gene: TRBV20-1
CDR3aa: CSATGGEYEQYF
CDR3nt: TGCAGTGCTACGGGGGGCGAGTACGAGCAGTACTTC

abundance: many
j_gene: TRBJ2-7
d_gene: TRBD1
v_gene: TRBV20-1
CDR3aa: CSAGPGRGQYEQYF
CDR3nt: TGCAGTGCCGGACCCGGCAGGGGGCAATACGAGCAGTACTTC

abundance: .
j_gene: TRBJ1-1
d_gene: .
v_gene: TRBV30
CDR3aa: CVWTPGHGAWGTEAFF
CDR3nt: TGTGTCTGGACCCCGGGACATGGGGCTTGGGGTACTGAAGCTTTCTTT

abundance: medium-sized
j_gene: TRBJ2-1
d_gene: TRBD2
v_gene: TRBV20-1
CDR3aa: CSAVGLAGVGGLGEQFF
CDR3nt: TGCAGTGCCGTTGGACTAGCGGGAGTGGGGGGTCTAGGGGAGCAGTTCTTC

abundance: many
j_gene: TRBJ2-2
d_gene: TRBD2
v_gene: TRBV12-3/TRBV12-4
CDR3aa: CASSFGTSGSRELFF
CDR3nt: TGTGCCAGCAGTTTTGGAACTAGCGGGAGTCGGGAGCTGTTTTTT

abundance: .
j_gene: TRBJ2-2
d_gene: TRBD2
v_gene: TRBV7-2
CDR3aa: CASSFSSGRAGGELFF
CDR3nt: TGTGCCAGCAGCTTCTCGAGCGGGAGGGCCGGCGGGGAGCTGTTTTTT

abundance: many
j_gene: TRBJ2-7
d_gene: TRBD1
v_gene: TRBV5-4
CDR3aa: CASSKGTGGTYEQYF
CDR3nt: TGTGCCAGCAGCAAGGGGACAGGGGGAACCTACGAGCAGTACTTC

abundance: many
j_gene: TRBJ2-7
d_gene: .
v_gene: TRBV19
CDR3aa: CASSSGGVYEQYF
CDR3nt: TGTGCCAGTAGTAGCGGAGGGGTCTACGAGCAGTACTTC

abundance: many
j_gene: TRBJ2-1
d_gene: TRBD2
v_gene: TRBV11-3
CDR3aa: CASSRTSGRVGEQFF
CDR3nt: TGTGCCAGCAGCCGGACTAGCGGGAGGGTAGGTGAGCAGTTCTTC

abundance: many
j_gene: TRBJ2-1
d_gene: TRBD1
v_gene: TRBV28
CDR3aa: CASNHRDRGDEQFF
CDR3nt: TGTGCCAGCAACCATCGGGACAGGGGCGATGAGCAGTTCTTC

abundance: many
j_gene: TRBJ2-1
d_gene: TRBD2
v_gene: TRBV19
CDR3aa: CASSIDRGLGLDEQFF
CDR3nt: TGTGCCAGTAGTATAGATCGCGGACTAGGTCTCGATGAGCAGTTCTTC

abundance: many
j_gene: TRBJ2-6
d_gene: .
v_gene: TRBV5-8
CDR3aa: CASSLTVSSSGANVLTF
CDR3nt: TGTGCCAGCAGCTTGACAGTATCCAGCTCTGGGGCCAACGTCCTGACTTTC

abundance: many
j_gene: TRBJ2-7
d_gene: .
v_gene: TRBV4-3
CDR3aa: CASSQGGPYEQYF
CDR3nt: TGCGCCAGCAGCCAAGGGGGGCCCTACGAGCAGTACTTC

abundance: many
j_gene: TRBJ1-1
d_gene: .
v_gene: TRBV6-1
CDR3aa: CASTLFTEAFF
CDR3nt: TGTGCCAGCACTCTCTTTACTGAAGCTTTCTTT

abundance: .
j_gene: TRBJ1-2
d_gene: .
v_gene: TRBV7-2
CDR3aa: CASSPSQGRRGYTF
CDR3nt: TGTGCCAGCAGCCCGTCCCAGGGGCGGCGTGGCTACACCTTC

abundance: many
j_gene: TRBJ2-1
d_gene: TRBD1
v_gene: TRBV20-1
CDR3aa: CSARTGGGYYNEQFF
CDR3nt: TGCAGTGCCCGGACAGGGGGCGGCTACTACAATGAGCAGTTCTTC

abundance: many
j_gene: TRBJ2-6
d_gene: .
v_gene: TRBV19
CDR3aa: CASSIPGVFQSGANVLTF
CDR3nt: TGTGCCAGTAGTATCCCGGGCGTATTCCAATCTGGGGCCAACGTCCTGACTTTC

abundance: .
j_gene: TRBJ2-1
d_gene: .
v_gene: TRBV7-8
CDR3aa: CASSLGPALYSEQFF
CDR3nt: TGTGCCAGCAGCTTGGGACCGGCCCTTTATAGCGAGCAGTTCTTC